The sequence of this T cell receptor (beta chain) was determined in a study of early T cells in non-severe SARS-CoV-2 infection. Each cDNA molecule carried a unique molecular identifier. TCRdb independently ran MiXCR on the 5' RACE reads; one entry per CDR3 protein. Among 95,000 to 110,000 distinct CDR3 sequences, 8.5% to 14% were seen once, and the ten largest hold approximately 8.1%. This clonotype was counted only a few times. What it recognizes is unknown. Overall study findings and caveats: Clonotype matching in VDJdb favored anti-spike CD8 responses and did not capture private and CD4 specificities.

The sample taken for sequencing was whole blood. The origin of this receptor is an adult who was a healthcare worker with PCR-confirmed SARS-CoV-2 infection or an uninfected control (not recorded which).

The CDR3 coding sequence is TGTGCTGCGGACAGGGCCGGTTCACCCCTCCACTTT. Protein sequence: CAADRAGSPLHF. The rearrangement links TRBV6-1 to TRBJ1-6; 8 nucleotides match TRBD1. The CDR3 totals 12 residues. Germline lookup yields CDR1 MNHNS and CDR2 SASEGT.